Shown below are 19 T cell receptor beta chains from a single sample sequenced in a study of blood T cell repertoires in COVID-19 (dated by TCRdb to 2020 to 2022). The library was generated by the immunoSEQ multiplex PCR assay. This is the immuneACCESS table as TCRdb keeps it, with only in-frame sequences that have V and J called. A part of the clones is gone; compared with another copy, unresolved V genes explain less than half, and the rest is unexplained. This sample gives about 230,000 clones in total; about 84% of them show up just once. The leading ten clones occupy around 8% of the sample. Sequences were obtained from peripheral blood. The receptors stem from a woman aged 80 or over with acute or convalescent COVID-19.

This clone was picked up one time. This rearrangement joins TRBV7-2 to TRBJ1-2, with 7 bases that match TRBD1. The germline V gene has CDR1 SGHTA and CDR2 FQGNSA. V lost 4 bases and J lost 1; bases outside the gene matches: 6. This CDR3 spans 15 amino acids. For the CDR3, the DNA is TGTGCCAGCAGCTCCACAGGGGCTTTTAACTATGGCTACACCTTC. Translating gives CASSSTGAFNYGYTF.

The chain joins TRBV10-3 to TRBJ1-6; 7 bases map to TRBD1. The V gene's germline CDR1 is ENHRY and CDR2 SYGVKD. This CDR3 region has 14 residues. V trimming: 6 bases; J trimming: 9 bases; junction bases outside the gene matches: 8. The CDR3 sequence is CAISLGQAGSPLHF. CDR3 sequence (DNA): TGTGCCATCAGCCTCGGACAGGCGGGTTCACCCCTCCACTTT.

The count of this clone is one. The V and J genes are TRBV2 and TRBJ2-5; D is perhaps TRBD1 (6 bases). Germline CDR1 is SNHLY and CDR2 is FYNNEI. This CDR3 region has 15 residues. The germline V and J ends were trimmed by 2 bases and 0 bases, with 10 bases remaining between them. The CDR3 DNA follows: TGTGCCAGCAGTGAACAGGGGACCAACCAAGAGACCCAGTACTTC. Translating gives CASSEQGTNQETQYF. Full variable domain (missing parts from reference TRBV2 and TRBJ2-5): EPEVTQTPSHQVTQMGQEVILRCVPISNHLYFYWYRQILGQKVEFLVSFYNNEISEKSEIFDDQFSVERPDGSNFTLKIRSTKLEDSAMYFCASSEQGTNQETQYFGPGTRLLVL.

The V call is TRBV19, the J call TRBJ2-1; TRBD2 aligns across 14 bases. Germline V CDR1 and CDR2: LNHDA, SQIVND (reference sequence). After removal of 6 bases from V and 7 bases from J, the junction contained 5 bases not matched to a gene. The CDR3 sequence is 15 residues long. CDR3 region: CASRPGLAGANEQFF. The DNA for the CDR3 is TGTGCCAGTAGGCCGGGACTAGCGGGGGCGAATGAGCAGTTCTTC.

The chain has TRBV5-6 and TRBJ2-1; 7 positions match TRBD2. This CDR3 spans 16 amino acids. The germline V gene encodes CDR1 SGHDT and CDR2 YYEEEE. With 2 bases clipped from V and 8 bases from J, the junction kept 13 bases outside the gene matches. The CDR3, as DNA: TGTGCCAGCAGCTTTAGCGGCGGGGGTAGTAGCCATGAGCAGTTCTTC. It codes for CASSFSGGGSSHEQFF.

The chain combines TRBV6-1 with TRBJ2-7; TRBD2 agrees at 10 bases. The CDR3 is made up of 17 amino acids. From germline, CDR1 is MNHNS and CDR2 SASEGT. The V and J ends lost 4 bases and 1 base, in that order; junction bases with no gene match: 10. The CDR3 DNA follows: TGTGCCAGCAGTGGGGGGGTAGCGGGAGGCGGGTCCTACGAGCAGTACTTC. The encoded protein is CASSGGVAGGGSYEQYF.

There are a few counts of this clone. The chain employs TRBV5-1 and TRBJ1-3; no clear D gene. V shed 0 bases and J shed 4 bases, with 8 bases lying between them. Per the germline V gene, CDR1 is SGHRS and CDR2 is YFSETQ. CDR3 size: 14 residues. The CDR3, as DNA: TGCGCCAGCAGCTTGGTCACAGCCGGAAACACCATATATTTT. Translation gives CASSLVTAGNTIYF.

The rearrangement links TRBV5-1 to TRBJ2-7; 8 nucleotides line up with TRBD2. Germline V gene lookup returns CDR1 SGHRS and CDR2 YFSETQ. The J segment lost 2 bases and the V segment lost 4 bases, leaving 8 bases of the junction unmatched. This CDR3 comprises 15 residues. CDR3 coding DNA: TGCGCCAGCAGCCCCCTGCGGGGGGTAACCTACGAGCAGTACTTC. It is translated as CASSPLRGVTYEQYF. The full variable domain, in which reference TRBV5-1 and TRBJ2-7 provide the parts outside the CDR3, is KAGVTQTPRYLIKTRGQQVTLSCSPISGHRSVSWYQQTPGQGLQFLFEYFSETQRNKGNFPGRFSGRQFSNSRSEMNVSTLELGDSALYLCASSPLRGVTYEQYFGPGTRLTVT.

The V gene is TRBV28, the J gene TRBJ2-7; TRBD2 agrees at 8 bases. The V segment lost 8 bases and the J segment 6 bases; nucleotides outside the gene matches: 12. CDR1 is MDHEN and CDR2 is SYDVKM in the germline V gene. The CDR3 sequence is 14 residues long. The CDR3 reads CASFGAGGDGEQYF. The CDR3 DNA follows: TGTGCCAGCTTCGGGGCGGGAGGCGACGGCGAGCAGTACTTC.

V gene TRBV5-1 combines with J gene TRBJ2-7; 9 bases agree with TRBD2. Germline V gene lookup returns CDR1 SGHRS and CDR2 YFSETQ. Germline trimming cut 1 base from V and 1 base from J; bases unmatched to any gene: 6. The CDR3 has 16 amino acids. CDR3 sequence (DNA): TGCGCCAGCAGCTTGAAGATAGCGGGAGTATCCTACGAGCAGTACTTC. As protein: CASSLKIAGVSYEQYF. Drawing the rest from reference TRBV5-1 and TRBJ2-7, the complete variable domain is KAGVTQTPRYLIKTRGQQVTLSCSPISGHRSVSWYQQTPGQGLQFLFEYFSETQRNKGNFPGRFSGRQFSNSRSEMNVSTLELGDSALYLCASSLKIAGVSYEQYFGPGTRLTVT.

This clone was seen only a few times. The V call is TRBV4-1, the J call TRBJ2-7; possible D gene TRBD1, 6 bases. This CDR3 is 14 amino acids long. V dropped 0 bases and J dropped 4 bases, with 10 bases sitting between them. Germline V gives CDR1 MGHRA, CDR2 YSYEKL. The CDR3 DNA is TGCGCCAGCAGCCAAGATCAGGGGTTATACGAGCAGTACTTC. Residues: CASSQDQGLYEQYF.

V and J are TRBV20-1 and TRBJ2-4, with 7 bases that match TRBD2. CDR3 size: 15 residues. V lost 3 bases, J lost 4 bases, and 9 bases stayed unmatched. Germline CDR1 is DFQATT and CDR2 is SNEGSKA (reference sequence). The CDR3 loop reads CSASYPGGGKNIQYF. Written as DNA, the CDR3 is TGCAGTGCTAGTTACCCTGGGGGGGGGAAAAACATTCAGTACTTC.

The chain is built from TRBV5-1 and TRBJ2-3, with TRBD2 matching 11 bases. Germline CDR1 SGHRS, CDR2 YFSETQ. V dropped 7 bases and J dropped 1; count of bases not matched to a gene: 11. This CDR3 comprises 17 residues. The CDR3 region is CASGPRTSGFGTDTQYF. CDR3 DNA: TGCGCCAGCGGACCCCGGACTAGCGGGTTTGGCACAGATACGCAGTATTTT.

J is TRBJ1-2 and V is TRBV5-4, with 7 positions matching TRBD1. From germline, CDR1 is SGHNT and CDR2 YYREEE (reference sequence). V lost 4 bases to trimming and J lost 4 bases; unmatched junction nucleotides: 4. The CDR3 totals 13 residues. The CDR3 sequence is CASSPDRTYGYTF. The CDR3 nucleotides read TGTGCCAGCAGCCCGGACAGGACCTATGGCTACACCTTC.

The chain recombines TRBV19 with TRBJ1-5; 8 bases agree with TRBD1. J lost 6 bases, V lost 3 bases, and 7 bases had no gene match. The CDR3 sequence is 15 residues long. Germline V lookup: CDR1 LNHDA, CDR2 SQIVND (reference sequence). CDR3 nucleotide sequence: TGTGCCAGTAGTATTGGGGCAGGGGGCTCTCAGCCCCAGCATTTT. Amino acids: CASSIGAGGSQPQHF.

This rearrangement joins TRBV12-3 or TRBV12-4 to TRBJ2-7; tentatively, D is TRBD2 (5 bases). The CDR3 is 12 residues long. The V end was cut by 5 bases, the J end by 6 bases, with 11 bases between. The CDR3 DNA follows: TGTGCCAGCAGTGTTACTAGGTCCGAGCAGTACTTC. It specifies CASSVTRSEQYF.

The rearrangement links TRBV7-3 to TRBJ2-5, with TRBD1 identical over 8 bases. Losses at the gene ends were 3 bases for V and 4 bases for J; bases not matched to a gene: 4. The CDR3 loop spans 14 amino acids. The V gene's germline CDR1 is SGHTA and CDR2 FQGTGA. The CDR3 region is CASSLGDRGETQYF. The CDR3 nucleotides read TGTGCCAGCAGCTTGGGTGACAGGGGAGAGACCCAGTACTTC.

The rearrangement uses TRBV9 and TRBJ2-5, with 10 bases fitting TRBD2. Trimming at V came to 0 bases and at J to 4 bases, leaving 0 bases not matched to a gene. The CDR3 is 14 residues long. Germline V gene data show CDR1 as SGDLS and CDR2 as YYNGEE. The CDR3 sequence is CASSVGLAGETQYF. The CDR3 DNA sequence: TGTGCCAGCAGCGTAGGACTAGCGGGAGAGACCCAGTACTTC.

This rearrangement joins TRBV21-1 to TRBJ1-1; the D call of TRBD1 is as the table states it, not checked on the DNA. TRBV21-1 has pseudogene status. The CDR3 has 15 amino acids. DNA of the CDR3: TGTGCCAGCACCAAAGATGGGGGCTGTGACACTGAAGCTTTCTTT. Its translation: CASTKDGGCDTEAFF.